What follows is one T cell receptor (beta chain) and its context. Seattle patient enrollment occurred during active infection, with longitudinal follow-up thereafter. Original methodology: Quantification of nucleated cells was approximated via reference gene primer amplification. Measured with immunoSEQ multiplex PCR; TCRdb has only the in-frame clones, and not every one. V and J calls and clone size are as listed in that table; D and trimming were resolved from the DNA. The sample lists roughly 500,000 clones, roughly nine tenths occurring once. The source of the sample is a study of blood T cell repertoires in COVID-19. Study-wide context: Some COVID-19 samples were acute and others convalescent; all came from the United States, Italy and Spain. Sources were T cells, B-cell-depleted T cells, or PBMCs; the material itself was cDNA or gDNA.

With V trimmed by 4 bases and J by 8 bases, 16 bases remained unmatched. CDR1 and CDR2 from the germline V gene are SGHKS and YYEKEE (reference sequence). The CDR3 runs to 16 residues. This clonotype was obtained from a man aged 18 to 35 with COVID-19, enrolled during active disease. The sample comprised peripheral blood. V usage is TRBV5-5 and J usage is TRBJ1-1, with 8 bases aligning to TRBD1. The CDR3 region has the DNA TGTGCCAGCAGCCCGGTAGCAGGACAGGGTACCAGCGAAGCTTTCTTT. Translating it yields CASSPVAGQGTSEAFF.